This T cell receptor beta chain was identified in a study of T cell responses to AZD1222 COVID-19 vaccine. Only in-frame clones appear in the TCRdb table, and some are missing; sequencing was by immunoSEQ multiplex PCR. The sample carries around 85,000 clones, approximately 83% recorded once. The CDR3 is 15 residues long. The V end was cut by 6 bases, the J end by 3 bases, with 15 bases between. The germline gives CDR1 MNHEY, CDR2 SVGAGI. The chain links TRBV6-5 to TRBJ1-3; TRBD1 is a possible D gene (6 bases). Sequenced material: peripheral blood, taken on day 0 of AZD1222 vaccination. This receptor was taken from an adult in good health. CDR3: CASRSTGTHGNTIYF. The CDR3 nucleotides are TGTGCCAGCAGATCGACCGGGACACATGGAAACACCATATATTTT.